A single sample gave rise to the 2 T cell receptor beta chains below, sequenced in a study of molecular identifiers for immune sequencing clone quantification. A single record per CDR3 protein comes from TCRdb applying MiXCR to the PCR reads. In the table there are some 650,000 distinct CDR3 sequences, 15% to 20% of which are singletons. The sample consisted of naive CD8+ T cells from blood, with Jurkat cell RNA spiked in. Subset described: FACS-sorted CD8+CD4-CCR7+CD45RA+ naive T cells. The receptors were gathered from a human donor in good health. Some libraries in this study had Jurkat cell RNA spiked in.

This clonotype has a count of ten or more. CDR3 region: CASSVQGADTEAFF. CDR3 bases: TGTGCCAGCAGCGTACAGGGGGCTGACACTGAAGCTTTCTTT. This chain connects TRBV13 to TRBJ1-1, with 9 positions matching TRBD1. Trimming cost V 5 bases and J 3 bases; bases outside gene matches: 4. The germline gives CDR1 PRHDT, CDR2 FYEKMQ (reference sequence). CDR3 length: 14 amino acids.

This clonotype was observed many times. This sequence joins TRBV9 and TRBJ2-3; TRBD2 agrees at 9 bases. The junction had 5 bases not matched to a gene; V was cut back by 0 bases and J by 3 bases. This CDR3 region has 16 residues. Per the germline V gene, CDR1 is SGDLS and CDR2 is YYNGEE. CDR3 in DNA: TGTGCCAGCAGCGTAGAGGTAGCGGGGGCGACAGATACGCAGTATTTT. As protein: CASSVEVAGATDTQYF.